This section outlines one TCR beta chain sequence together with its context. Its antigen is currently unknown. This sample stems from a study of graft-versus-host responses after intestinal transplantation. Study-wide points: Peak levels of circulating GvH clones tracked with early post-transplant HvG declines.

Only in-frame clones appear in the TCRdb table, and some are missing; sequencing was by immunoSEQ multiplex PCR. The table records 28,000 or so clones, roughly 80% of them present only once. V lost 1 base, J lost 3 bases, and 2 bases stayed unmatched. Per germline, CDR1 SEHNR and CDR2 FQNEAQ (reference sequence). The CDR3 runs to 14 residues. The clonotype was recovered from a human donor who received an intestinal transplant. The sequenced sample was unstimulated CD8+ T cells sorted from spleen or lymph node cells, obtained before intestinal transplant. The rearrangement links TRBV7-9 to TRBJ1-2; 7 positions match TRBD1. The CDR3 DNA reads TGTGCCAGCAGCTTAGTACAGGGGCACTATGGCTACACCTTC. Its translation is CASSLVQGHYGYTF.